These 27 T cell receptor beta chains originate from one sample sequenced in a study of breast tumors, draining lymph nodes, adjacent tissues. TCRdb re-called the multiplex PCR reads with MiXCR, one entry per CDR3 protein. The data contain 20,000 to 25,000 distinct CDR3 sequences, about 25% of them seen just once; the ten biggest clones take up less than 15%. Sample: breast tumor tissue. These receptors originate from a female donor with breast cancer. Some clones in this sample may be carry-over from other donors' samples.

This clonotype was detected ten times or more. J is TRBJ2-3 and V is TRBV9; D not resolved. There are 16 residues in the CDR3. The germline CDR1 and CDR2 sequences are SGDLS and YYNGEE. Deletions cut 0 bases from V and 2 bases from J, with 13 bases between. The CDR3 is CASSVATGSATDTQYF. The CDR3 nucleotides are TGTGCCAGCAGCGTAGCTACTGGGTCCGCCACAGATACGCAGTATTTT.

This clonotype was counted many times. This chain connects TRBV11-1 to TRBJ2-3; D is perhaps TRBD1 or TRBD2 (5 bases each). The CDR3 loop spans 17 amino acids. CDR1 SGHAT and CDR2 FQDESV come from the germline V gene (reference sequence). Trimming removed 5 bases at V and 6 bases at J, with 24 bases between. This CDR3 reads CASSASLGRGLGDTQYF. CDR3 in DNA: TGTGCCAGCAGCGCTAGCCTTGGAAGGGGCTTAGGGGATACGCAGTATTTT.

This clonotype was seen many times. The rearrangement uses TRBV5-4 and TRBJ2-1; TRBD1 agrees at 9 bases. This CDR3 has 15 amino acids. Germline V gene sequence: CDR1 SGHNT, CDR2 YYREEE (reference sequence). The V and J ends lost 3 bases and 9 bases, in that order; junction bases with no gene match: 10. DNA of the CDR3: TGTGCCAGCAGCTGGGGGGGGACAGGGCGAGGTGAGCAGTTCTTC. This gives the protein CASSWGGTGRGEQFF.

By proportion, this clonotype is medium-sized (0.01 to 0.1%). The chain carries TRBV4-1 and TRBJ2-7, with 7 bases identical to TRBD2. The germline gives CDR1 MGHRA, CDR2 YSYEKL. This CDR3 has 17 amino acids. V lost 0 bases to trimming and J lost 2 bases; unmatched junction nucleotides: 10. This CDR3 reads CASSQEFWAGVAYEQYF. CDR3 nucleotide sequence: TGCGCCAGCAGCCAAGAATTCTGGGCGGGAGTAGCCTACGAGCAGTACTTC.

This clonotype was counted ten times or more. This sequence joins TRBV9 and TRBJ2-2; D gene ambiguous. Germline V gene lookup returns CDR1 SGDLS and CDR2 YYNGEE. The CDR3 spans 12 residues. The ends were cut back, 3 bases at V and 1 base at J, with 1 base in the middle. CDR3 nucleotide sequence: TGTGCCAGCAGCGAGAACACCGGGGAGCTGTTTTTT. It is translated as CASSENTGELFF.

This clonotype was counted many times. The V and J genes are TRBV6-5 and TRBJ2-7; 7 nucleotides align to TRBD1. This CDR3 region has 14 residues. After removal of 6 bases from V and 4 bases from J, the junction contained 9 bases not matched to a gene. Germline loops: CDR1 MNHEY, CDR2 SVGAGI. The DNA for the CDR3 is TGTGCCAGCAGCTCAACAGGGGATGGGTACGAGCAGTACTTC. Its translation: CASSSTGDGYEQYF.

The chain combines TRBV19 with TRBJ1-4; a possible D gene is TRBD1 (6 bases). V shed 8 bases and J shed 6 bases, with 16 bases lying between them. Germline CDR1 is LNHDA and CDR2 is SQIVND (reference sequence). This CDR3 is built from 14 residues. The CDR3 is CASSAQGPHEKLFF. As DNA, the CDR3 is TGTGCCAGTTCTGCACAGGGTCCACATGAAAAACTGTTTTTT.

This clonotype came up a few times. V and J are TRBV27 and TRBJ2-3, with TRBD1 identical over 8 bases. The junction had 13 bases not matched to a gene; V was cut back by 0 bases and J by 2 bases. The CDR3 is 19 amino acids. Germline CDR1 is MNHEY and CDR2 is SMNVEV (reference sequence). In DNA form, the CDR3 reads TGTGCCAGCAGTTTATCGGGAATTGGACAGGGTCTATTCACAGATACGCAGTATTTT. Amino acid sequence: CASSLSGIGQGLFTDTQYF.

Notes on this clonotype: A single base separates this from a much larger clone, so it may be a read error. The chain uses TRBV7-3 and TRBJ2-1, with a weak D call TRBD2 (6 bases). V shed 5 bases and J shed 2 bases, with 25 bases lying between them. The germline CDR1 and CDR2 sequences are SGHTA and FQGTGA. This CDR3 comprises 19 residues. CDR3 sequence (DNA): TGTGCCAGCAGCCTCCTCGGGGGTGGCGAGAGAGTTCCCTACAATGAGCAGTTCTTC. It is translated as CASSLLGGGERVPYNEQFF.

This clonotype was seen ten or more times. This chain uses TRBV9 with TRBJ2-2, with TRBD2 identical over 15 bases. V was clipped by 2 bases and J by 7 bases; unmatched bases: 3. This CDR3 comprises 16 residues. Germline lookup yields CDR1 SGDLS and CDR2 YYNGEE. CDR3 protein: CASSVRTSGRDGELFF. CDR3 DNA: TGTGCCAGCAGCGTCCGGACTAGCGGGAGGGACGGGGAGCTGTTTTTT.

This clonotype was seen only a few times. The chain links TRBV20-1 to TRBJ1-1; a possible D gene is TRBD1 (5 bases). Per germline, CDR1 DFQATT and CDR2 SNEGSKA (reference sequence). The CDR3 runs to 13 residues. Trimming pared 4 bases from V and 0 bases from J, leaving 9 bases between. The CDR3 bases are TGCAGTGCTACGGGGGTCATGAACACTGAAGCTTTCTTT. Translating gives CSATGVMNTEAFF.

The rearrangement uses TRBV28 and TRBJ1-5; 8 nucleotides line up with TRBD1. CDR3 length equals 15 residues. Germline CDR1 MDHEN, CDR2 SYDVKM. V lost 8 bases to trimming and J lost 1 base; unmatched junction nucleotides: 7. CDR3 DNA sequence: TGTGCCAGCCGACAGACAGGGGTCAGCAATCAGCCCCAGCATTTT. This codes for CASRQTGVSNQPQHF.

This rearrangement joins TRBV10-2 to TRBJ2-3; D gene ambiguous. The CDR3 has 11 amino acids. The V end lost 6 bases, the J end lost 2 bases, and 3 bases lay between the germline ends. The germline CDR1 and CDR2 sequences are WSHSY and SAAADI. The CDR3 DNA reads TGCGCCAGCAGCCACACAGATACGCAGTATTTT. Residues: CASSHTDTQYF.

Details on this clonotype: This may be a read error, as it is one base from a much larger clone. The V gene is TRBV7-2, the J gene TRBJ1-5; 7 positions agree with TRBD1. The CDR3 has 13 residues. The ends lost 8 bases at V and 6 bases at J; junction bases unmatched: 7. Germline V gives CDR1 SGHTA, CDR2 FQGNSA. In DNA, the CDR3 is TGTGCCAGCGGCTACGGGACAGTTCAGCCCCAGCATTTT. As protein: CASGYGTVQPQHF.

This clonotype was seen at least ten times. The V call is TRBV10-3, the J call TRBJ2-5; 11 nucleotides align to TRBD2. The ends lost 4 bases at V and 5 bases at J; junction bases unmatched: 9. The CDR3 loop spans 16 amino acids. CDR1 and CDR2 (germline): ENHRY, SYGVKD. As DNA, the CDR3 is TGTGCCATCAGTGGTGGGCTAGCGGGAGGCCCGGAGACCCAGTACTTC. The encoded protein is CAISGGLAGGPETQYF.

This clonotype was seen ten or more times. The chain uses TRBV27 and TRBJ2-5; D gene ambiguous. The CDR3 is 14 amino acids. V was trimmed by 3 bases and J by 5 bases, leaving 13 bases between them. Germline loops: CDR1 MNHEY, CDR2 SMNVEV (reference sequence). Written as DNA, the CDR3 is TGTGCCAGCAGTTTTATAGGGTCCCGCGAGACCCAGTACTTC. Amino acids: CASSFIGSRETQYF.

This clonotype was observed at least ten times. The rearrangement joins TRBV20-1 to TRBJ1-5, with 7 bases aligning to TRBD1. The CDR3 is 14 residues long. CDR1 and CDR2 from the germline V gene are DFQATT and SNEGSKA (reference sequence). The trim removed 2 bases at V and 4 bases at J, leaving 5 bases unmatched. The CDR3 loop reads CSARNPTGNQPQHF. CDR3 DNA: TGCAGTGCTAGAAACCCGACAGGGAATCAGCCCCAGCATTTT.

This chain connects TRBV18 to TRBJ2-3, with D unclear. The germline CDR1 and CDR2 sequences are KGHSH and LQKENI. Trimming removed 0 bases from V and 1 base from J, with 11 bases in between. This CDR3 is 16 amino acids long. The CDR3 coding sequence is TGTGCCAGCTCACCACCCCGACCCCCTGGCACAGATACGCAGTATTTT. It specifies CASSPPRPPGTDTQYF.

This clonotype was picked up many times. The genes are TRBV10-1 and TRBJ2-5; D possibly corresponds to TRBD2 (7 bases). The V end lost 7 bases, the J end lost 5 bases, and 11 bases lay between the germline ends. The CDR3 loop spans 12 amino acids. Germline CDR1 and CDR2: WNHNN and SYGVQD (reference sequence). The CDR3 loop reads CASKGGGETQYF. In nucleotides, the CDR3 is TGCGCCAGCAAAGGGGGGGGGGAGACCCAGTACTTC.

The genes are TRBV5-5 and TRBJ2-3; 7 bases line up with TRBD1. This CDR3 comprises 14 residues. Unmatched junction bases numbered 1, after V lost 0 bases and J lost 3 bases. Looked up from germline, CDR1 is SGHKS and CDR2 is YYEKEE (reference sequence). CDR3 bases: TGTGCCAGCAGCTTGGACAGGGGTACAGATACGCAGTATTTT. This encodes CASSLDRGTDTQYF.

This clonotype appeared many times. The rearrangement joins TRBV10-3 to TRBJ2-1; no firm D call. The length of the CDR3 is 14 residues. CDR1 is ENHRY, CDR2 SYGVKD, per germline. Trimming shortened V by 1 base and J by 6 bases, and 10 bases separated the two germline ends. The CDR3 loop reads CAISEFGGPNEQFF. The CDR3 DNA is TGTGCCATCAGTGAGTTCGGTGGGCCCAATGAGCAGTTCTTC.

CDR3 bases: TGTGCCAGCAGCCGACTAGCGGGAGGGAGCACAGATACGCAGTATTTT. Residues: CASSRLAGGSTDTQYF. This sequence joins TRBV12-3 or TRBV12-4 and TRBJ2-3, with 14 bases aligning to TRBD2. The CDR3 runs to 16 residues. J was trimmed by 0 bases and V by 6 bases; bases with no gene match: 2.

This clonotype was seen many times. This sequence joins TRBV12-3 or TRBV12-4 and TRBJ2-7; 8 bases map to TRBD2. V shed 5 bases, J shed 8 bases, and the junction held 8 bases outside the gene matches. The CDR3 spans 13 residues. CDR3: CASSIPGTSKQYF. CDR3 in DNA: TGTGCCAGCAGTATACCCGGGACTAGTAAGCAGTACTTC.

This clonotype was detected many times. The V gene is TRBV9, the J gene TRBJ2-2, with a possible D match to TRBD1 (5 bases). Trimming took 4 bases from V and 9 from J, leaving 10 bases between them. The V gene's germline CDR1 is SGDLS and CDR2 YYNGEE. This CDR3 is 12 amino acids long. The CDR3 reads CASSTQGWELFF. The CDR3 DNA sequence: TGTGCCAGCAGCACCCAGGGATGGGAGCTGTTTTTT.

At least ten counts were recorded for this clonotype. The junction does not match germline at one end; this may be a read error. The V gene is TRBV7-7, the J gene TRBJ2-5; the D call may be TRBD1 or TRBD2 (5 bases each). This CDR3 has 14 residues. Germline assignment: CDR1 SSHAT and CDR2 FNYEAQ (reference sequence). Here the CDR3 DNA reads TGTGCTAGCAGCCACGGGACGGAAGGAGAGACCCAGTACTTC. It specifies CASSHGTEGETQYF. Drawing the rest from reference TRBV7-7 and TRBJ2-5, the complete variable domain is GAGVSQSPRYKVTKRGQDVTLRCDPISSHATLYWYQQALGQGPEFLTYFNYEAQPDKSGLPSDRFSAERPEGSISTLTIQRTEQRDSAMYRCASSHGTEGETQYFGPGTRLLVL.

In its sample, this clonotype was seen many times. V and J are TRBV12-3 or TRBV12-4 and TRBJ2-5; D not resolved. The CDR3 consists of 13 residues. V lost 7 bases, J lost 5 bases, and 14 bases lay in between. The CDR3 region has the DNA TGTGCCAGCACTGGTGCTGGGGTGGAGACCCAGTACTTC. Protein sequence: CASTGAGVETQYF.

The chain recombines TRBV5-4 with TRBJ1-1; tentative D call: TRBD1 (6 bases). V lost 5 bases to trimming and J lost 5 bases, with 13 bases between them. The CDR3 runs 13 residues. Germline CDR1 and CDR2: SGHNT and YYREEE (reference sequence). CDR3 sequence: CASRRTRGTEAFF. DNA of the CDR3: TGTGCCAGCAGGCGCACCAGGGGAACTGAAGCTTTCTTT.